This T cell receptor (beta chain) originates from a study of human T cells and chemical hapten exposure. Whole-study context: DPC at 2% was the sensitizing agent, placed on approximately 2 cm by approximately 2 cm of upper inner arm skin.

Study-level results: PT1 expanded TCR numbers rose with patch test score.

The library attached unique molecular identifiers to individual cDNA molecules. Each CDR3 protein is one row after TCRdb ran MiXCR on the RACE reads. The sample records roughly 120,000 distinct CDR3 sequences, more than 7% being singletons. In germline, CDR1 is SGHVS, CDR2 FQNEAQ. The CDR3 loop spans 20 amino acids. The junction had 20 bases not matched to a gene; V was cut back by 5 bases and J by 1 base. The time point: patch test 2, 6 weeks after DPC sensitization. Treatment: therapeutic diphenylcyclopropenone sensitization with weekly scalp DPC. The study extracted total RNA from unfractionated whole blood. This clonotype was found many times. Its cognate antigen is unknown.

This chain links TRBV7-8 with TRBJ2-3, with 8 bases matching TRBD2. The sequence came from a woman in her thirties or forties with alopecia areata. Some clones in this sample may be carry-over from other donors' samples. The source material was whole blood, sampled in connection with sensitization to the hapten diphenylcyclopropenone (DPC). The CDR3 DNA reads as TGTGCCAGCAGCCTAAAAGCCGGGACTAGGACCCCCGTGGGCACAGATACGCAGTATTTT. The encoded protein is CASSLKAGTRTPVGTDTQYF.